This T cell receptor beta chain emerged from a study of shared clonotypes between healthy human individuals. The CDR3 extends over 16 amino acids. Deletions cut 0 bases from V and 3 bases from J, with 12 bases between. The germline V gene encodes CDR1 SGHRS and CDR2 YFSETQ. Sequencing was performed on unsorted PBMC DNA using ten immunoSEQ deep assay plates. Libraries were prepared by immunoSEQ multiplex PCR; TCRdb keeps only in-frame clonotypes and omits some of them. The table records roughly 490,000 clones, 79% of them present only once. The receptor comes from a middle-aged woman in good health. Some clones in this sample may be carry-over from other donors' samples. This chain links TRBV5-1 with TRBJ2-2, with D hard to call. The sample comprised PBMCs. CDR3 sequence: CASSLDAGWDTGELFF. The DNA for the CDR3 is TGCGCCAGCAGCTTGGACGCCGGTTGGGACACCGGGGAGCTGTTTTTT.